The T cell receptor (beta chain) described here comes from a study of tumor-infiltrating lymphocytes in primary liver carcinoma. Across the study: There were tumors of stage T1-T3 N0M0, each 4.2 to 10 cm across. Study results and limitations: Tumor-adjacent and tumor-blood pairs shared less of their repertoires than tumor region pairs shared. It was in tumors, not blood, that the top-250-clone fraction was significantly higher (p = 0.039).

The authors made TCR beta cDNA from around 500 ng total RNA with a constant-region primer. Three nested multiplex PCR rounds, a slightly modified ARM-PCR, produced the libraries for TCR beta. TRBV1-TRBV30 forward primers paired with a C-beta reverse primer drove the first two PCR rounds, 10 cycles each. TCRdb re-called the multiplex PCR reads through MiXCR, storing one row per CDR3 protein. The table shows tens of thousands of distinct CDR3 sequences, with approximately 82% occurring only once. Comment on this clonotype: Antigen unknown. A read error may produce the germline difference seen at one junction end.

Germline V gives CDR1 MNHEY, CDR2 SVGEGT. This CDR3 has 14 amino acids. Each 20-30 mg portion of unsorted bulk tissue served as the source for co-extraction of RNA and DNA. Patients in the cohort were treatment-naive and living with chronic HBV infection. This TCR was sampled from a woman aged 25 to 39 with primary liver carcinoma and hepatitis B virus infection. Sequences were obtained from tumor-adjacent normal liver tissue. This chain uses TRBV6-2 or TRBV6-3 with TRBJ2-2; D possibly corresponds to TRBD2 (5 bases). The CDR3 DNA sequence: TGTGCCAGCAACCTTGACGGAAACACCGGGGAGCTGCTTTTT. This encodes CASNLDGNTGELLF.